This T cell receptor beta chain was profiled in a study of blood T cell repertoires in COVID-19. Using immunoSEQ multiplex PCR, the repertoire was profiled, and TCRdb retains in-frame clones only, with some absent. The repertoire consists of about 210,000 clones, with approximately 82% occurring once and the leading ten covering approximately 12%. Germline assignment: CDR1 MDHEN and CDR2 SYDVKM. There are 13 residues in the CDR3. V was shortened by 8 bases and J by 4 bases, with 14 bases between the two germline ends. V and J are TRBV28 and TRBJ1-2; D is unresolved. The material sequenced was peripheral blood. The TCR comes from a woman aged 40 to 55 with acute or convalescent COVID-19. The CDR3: CASGLRPSYGYTF. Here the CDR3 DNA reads TGTGCCAGCGGGCTCAGACCCTCCTATGGCTACACCTTC.